The source of this T cell receptor (beta chain) is a study of T cells in Graves' hyperthyroidism and ophthalmopathy (dated by TCRdb to the late 2010s). Context from the whole study: Peripheral blood was sampled at the time of initial diagnosis, prior to any treatment. Prospective prediction of ophthalmopathy was tested in an independent validation cohort of fewer than 20 hyperthyroidism patients and roughly 16 patients who later progressed to ophthalmopathy. The approximately 100 discovery patients were randomly split 7:3 into training and test sets. The paper reports TCR Vbeta CDR3 sequencing of approximately 140 peripheral blood samples: over 40 ophthalmopathy, fewer than 80 hyperthyroidism and approximately 17 progressor patients. Thyroid tissue and blood T-cell repertoires from several Graves' hyperthyroidism patients were also compared in the study. After blood sampling, hyperthyroidism patients were treated with methimazole at a starting dose of 30 mg daily, and ophthalmopathy patients were treated with high-dose intravenous methylprednisolone. TCR V-J signatures able to tell the groups apart were searched for in a discovery cohort of 90 to 100 patients, of whom more than 40 had Graves' ophthalmopathy and roughly 57 had stable Graves' hyperthyroidism. The paper as a whole reports these results and caveats: In validation, the model predicted progression to ophthalmopathy with 55% to 71% sensitivity and 72.22% specificity, a median of 6.5 months before onset. Sample size was not statistically predetermined, and blinding of investigators to group allocation was not performed. Blood samples also contained most of the expanded thyroid clonotypes (frequency above 0.001), which suggests that blood repertoires may reflect thyroid immune responses. Ophthalmopathy was separated from stable hyperthyroidism by a 13 V-J signature model, with 85% to 90% sensitivity and about 84% specificity obtained in cross-validation and 80%/75% obtained in testing.

The TCR beta CDR3 regions were amplified from RNA transcripts. For the first round of RT-PCR on the TCR CDR3, the HTBI primer set was used together with the Qiagen OneStep RT-PCR kit. A second multiplex PCR round built the libraries, followed by size selection and purification. Paired-end sequencing of the libraries was performed with 100 bp reads on an Illumina HiSeq2000. The original pipeline was this. SOAPnuke was used to process the raw data, removing reads that contained adapters or uncalled bases, had a mean Phred below 15, or lacked an exact match to the constant primer or identifier. High-quality paired reads were merged using COPE v1.2.5, and each unique nucleotide sequence was defined as a clonotype. Clonotypes were aligned to IMGT TRBV, TRBD and TRBJ reference segments using MiTCR v1.1. Analysis was restricted to V-J combinations with a frequency above 0.0001, which covered approximately 99% of repertoires. The TCS score was defined as the ratio of F50 (clonal expansion) to E x V (chaos), calculated using BLOSUM62-based TCRdist between CDR3 peptides within each V-J. Welch's t-statistics and random forest reduced 514 V-J features to 13, which were used in a naive Bayes classifier (R e1071). The public reads were quality trimmed at Q25 with fastp and then assembled into clones with MiXCR by TCRdb, keeping productive beta chains. Records with the same CDR3 protein are collapsed into one entry carrying the most frequent genes and DNA. The V and J calls follow TCRdb's processing rather than the paper's. Counted in this sample were hundreds of thousands of distinct CDR3 sequences; roughly 15% of them appeared once. The ten top clones hold around 13% of the sample.

Germline trimming: 4 bases from V, 8 bases from J; junction bases outside gene matches: 14. The CDR3 holds 17 amino acids from the cysteine to the phenylalanine. Just CDR3 DNA is preserved here, 51 bases in frame from base 1. The germline V gene gives CDR1 as MDHEN and CDR2 as SYDVKM. This clonotype has a count of ten or more. Its antigen is unknown. No qualities accompany the bases; no much larger clone lies one base away. Ophthalmopathy patients had moderately to severely active disease, with a Clinical Activity Score of 3 or more, a NOSPECS grade of 4 or more, and a disease duration of less than 3 months. Any patient with an uncontrolled infection, another autoimmune disease, pregnancy or lactation was excluded. Clinical symptoms, serum thyroxine and TRAb, thyroid ultrasound, and orbital computed tomography formed the basis for the diagnoses. PBMCs were isolated from about 10 ml of fresh peripheral blood by Ficoll-Paque density gradient centrifugation. Total RNA was extracted using Trizol reagent, and RNA quality was assessed on an Agilent 2100 Bioanalyzer.

The sequence joins TRBV28 to TRBJ1-4, with 9 junctional bases fitting TRBD1. Sequencing was performed on blood. This TCR was sampled from a woman in her forties or fifties with Graves' ophthalmopathy. The nucleotide sequence reads TGTGCCAGCAGTTCCATACACTTCGACAGGGGGATAGAAAAACTGTTTTTT. Translated, this gives CASSSIHFDRGIEKLFF.